The 30 T cell receptor beta chains given below trace back to one sample, sequenced in a study of identifying expanded T cells in peripheral blood. Produced via immunoSEQ multiplex PCR; TCRdb's table is partial and in-frame only. The sample consists of about 52,000 clones, 82% of them appearing once. Specimen: blood. These receptors came from a person aged 18 to 69 in good health.

The chain carries TRBV7-2 and TRBJ2-2; 14 positions agree with TRBD2. Germline V gene lookup returns CDR1 SGHTA and CDR2 FQGNSA. CDR3 length equals 15 residues. V shed 4 bases, J shed 7 bases, and the junction held 2 bases outside the gene matches. The chain's CDR3 is CASSSGLAGVGELFF. The CDR3 DNA is TGTGCCAGCAGCTCGGGACTAGCGGGAGTCGGGGAGCTGTTTTTT.

The chain recombines TRBV5-4 with TRBJ1-2, with 7 bases that match TRBD1. The junction had 6 bases not matched to a gene; V was cut back by 4 bases and J by 6 bases. The CDR3 loop spans 13 amino acids. Germline V lookup: CDR1 SGHNT, CDR2 YYREEE (reference sequence). CDR3 residues: CASSRVRGDGYTF. In nucleotides, the CDR3 is TGTGCCAGCAGCCGTGTCAGGGGGGATGGCTACACCTTC.

The chain recombines TRBV25-1 with TRBJ1-2; D not certain. The CDR3 extends over 14 amino acids. Germline V gene data show CDR1 as MGHDK and CDR2 as SYGVNS. The V gene lost 5 bases and the J gene lost 0 bases, with 10 bases spanning the gap. DNA for the CDR3: TGTGCCAGCAGTCGGGCAGATGCTAACTATGGCTACACCTTC. Its translation is CASSRADANYGYTF.

The chain links TRBV12-5 to TRBJ1-1; possible D gene TRBD1, 6 bases. The CDR3 contains 15 residues. Trimming removed 5 bases at V and 3 bases at J, with 16 bases between. Germline CDR1 is LGHNT and CDR2 is FRNRAP. The CDR3 DNA follows: TGTGCTAGTGGTAAAATACAGGGTCGGGACACTGAAGCTTTCTTT. Translated, it gives CASGKIQGRDTEAFF.

This chain connects TRBV5-5 to TRBJ2-5; D ambiguous. Germline V gene lookup returns CDR1 SGHKS and CDR2 YYEKEE (reference sequence). Trimming stripped 1 base from V and 5 bases from J, with 6 bases between. The CDR3 covers 12 residues. The CDR3 DNA sequence: TGTGCCAGCAGCTTGAACCGTGAGACCCAGTACTTC. This codes for CASSLNRETQYF.

This clone has a handful of counts. The chain has TRBV10-3 and TRBJ2-7; D gene uncertain. The V gene lost 7 bases and the J gene lost 12 bases, with 7 bases spanning the gap. The CDR3 runs to 8 residues. Germline V lookup: CDR1 ENHRY, CDR2 SYGVKD. The CDR3 nucleotides are TGTGCCATCAAGGGCCTGTACTTC. It translates to CAIKGLYF.

This sequence joins TRBV4-1 and TRBJ1-2; D perhaps matches TRBD1 (5 bases). In germline, CDR1 is MGHRA, CDR2 YSYEKL. The length of the CDR3 is 15 residues. Trimming left V 0 bases short and J 8 bases short, with 16 bases between. The CDR3 bases are TGCGCCAGCAGCCAAGATAGTGGCAGGGTAGGCGGCTACACCTTC. Encoded protein: CASSQDSGRVGGYTF.

The V and J genes are TRBV14 and TRBJ2-2; 9 nucleotides match TRBD1. V shed 4 bases, J shed 5 bases, and the junction held 5 bases outside the gene matches. Germline CDR1 is SGHDN and CDR2 is FVKESK. The CDR3 is 15 residues long. The CDR3 reads CASSPRTGVTGELFF. The CDR3 DNA is TGTGCCAGCAGCCCGCGGACAGGGGTGACCGGGGAGCTGTTTTTT.

J is TRBJ2-7 and V is TRBV4-2; 7 bases match TRBD1. V was clipped by 0 bases and J by 6 bases; unmatched bases: 8. Germline CDR1 and CDR2: LGHNA and YNFKEQ. The CDR3 loop spans 15 amino acids. The CDR3 DNA sequence: TGTGCCAGCAGCCAAGATCCCACAGGGGAGAGCGAGCAGTACTTC. The encoded protein is CASSQDPTGESEQYF.

Notes on this clone: Additional DNA sequences in this sample encode the identical CDR3. V and J are TRBV11-2 and TRBJ1-1; D possibly corresponds to TRBD1 (5 bases). V shed 5 bases and J shed 2 bases, with 12 bases lying between them. Looked up from germline, CDR1 is SGHAT and CDR2 is FQNNGV. The CDR3 runs to 14 residues. The chain's CDR3 is CASSPRQGNTEAFF. The DNA for the CDR3 is TGTGCCAGCAGCCCGCGGCAGGGTAACACTGAAGCTTTCTTT. Supplemented by reference TRBV11-2 and TRBJ1-1, the full variable domain reads EAGVAQSPRYKIIEKRQSVAFWCNPISGHATLYWYQQILGQGPKLLIQFQNNGVVDDSQLPKDRFSAERLKGVDSTLKIQPAKLEDSAVYLCASSPRQGNTEAFFGQGTRLTVV.

This clone was detected a few times. The chain joins TRBV5-6 to TRBJ2-7; D may be TRBD1 (6 bases). Germline V gives CDR1 SGHDT, CDR2 YYEEEE. Trimming cost V 0 bases and J 5 bases, with 15 bases left between them. CDR3 length equals 15 residues. CDR3 residues: CASSLGTDRGNEQYF. The CDR3 bases are TGTGCCAGCAGCTTGGGTACGGACAGAGGTAACGAGCAGTACTTC.

This sequence joins TRBV29-1 and TRBJ1-1; a weak D match, TRBD1 (6 bases). From germline, CDR1 is SQVTM and CDR2 ANQGSEA. V was shortened by 4 bases and J by 1 base, with 19 bases between the two germline ends. This CDR3 region has 16 residues. The DNA of the CDR3 is TGCAGCGTTGTTAGGTTTACAGGGCCCGGGAACACTGAAGCTTTCTTT. It is translated as CSVVRFTGPGNTEAFF. Full variable domain (remainder filled in from reference TRBV29-1 and TRBJ1-1): SAVISQKPSRDICQRGTSLTIQCQVDSQVTMMFWYRQQPGQSLTLIATANQGSEATYESGFVIDKFPISRPNLTFSTLTVSNMSPEDSSIYLCSVVRFTGPGNTEAFFGQGTRLTVV.

The genes are TRBV27 and TRBJ2-3; D possibly corresponds to TRBD1 (5 bases). Germline loops: CDR1 MNHEY, CDR2 SMNVEV (reference sequence). V lost 3 bases and J 2 bases, leaving 18 bases between the germline ends. This CDR3 region has 17 residues. The chain's CDR3 is CASSLSVWQGNTDTQYF. CDR3 bases: TGTGCCAGCAGTTTGTCCGTTTGGCAGGGAAACACAGATACGCAGTATTTT.

The rearrangement links TRBV5-1 to TRBJ2-7; possibly TRBD2 for D (6 bases). The CDR3 length is 15 residues. V was clipped by 4 bases and J by 0 bases, with 14 bases between them. Germline V gives CDR1 SGHRS, CDR2 YFSETQ. CDR3 coding DNA: TGCGCCAGCAGCATGGGACTGTCGCGCTCCTACGAGCAGTACTTC. It encodes CASSMGLSRSYEQYF.

This clone was counted a single time. The chain is built from TRBV21-1 and TRBJ2-3; TRBD2 is the table's D call, not checked against the DNA. TRBV21-1 is given as a pseudogene. The CDR3 consists of 15 residues. The CDR3 sequence: CASYSSGTITDTQYF. Here the CDR3 DNA reads TGTGCCAGCTACTCTTCCGGGACTATCACAGATACGCAGTATTTT.

This chain links TRBV6-5 with TRBJ2-4, with D possibly called TRBD1 or TRBD2 (5 bases each). V lost 10 bases and J 1 base, leaving 14 bases between the germline ends. This CDR3 is 14 amino acids long. The germline CDR1 and CDR2 sequences are MNHEY and SVGAGI. The DNA for the CDR3 is TGTGCCACCGGGACCCCTTGGGCCAAAAACATTCAGTACTTC. Protein sequence: CATGTPWAKNIQYF.

The chain is built from TRBV5-4 and TRBJ2-5, with D possibly matching TRBD2 (6 bases). There are 16 residues in the CDR3. The germline V gene has CDR1 SGHNT and CDR2 YYREEE (reference sequence). V dropped 4 bases and J dropped 0 bases, with 16 bases sitting between them. The CDR3 DNA is TGTGCCAGCAGCAAACCAGGGAGGAAGGACCAAGAGACCCAGTACTTC. The encoded protein is CASSKPGRKDQETQYF. Together with reference TRBV5-4 and TRBJ2-5, the CDR3 gives the full variable domain: ETGVTQSPTHLIKTRGQQVTLRCSSQSGHNTVSWYQQALGQGPQFIFQYYREEENGRGNFPPRFSGLQFPNYSSELNVNALELDDSALYLCASSKPGRKDQETQYFGPGTRLLVL.

This chain joins TRBV4-3 and TRBJ2-5; 7 positions agree with TRBD2. This CDR3 has 16 amino acids. V lost 4 bases and J lost 1; bases outside the gene matches: 9. Germline lookup yields CDR1 LGHNA and CDR2 YSLEER. The CDR3 here is CASSPQTTSSQETQYF. The CDR3, as DNA: TGCGCCAGCAGCCCACAGACGACTAGCAGCCAAGAGACCCAGTACTTC.

The J gene is TRBJ2-3, the V gene TRBV10-1; 7 nucleotides match TRBD2. The germline CDR1 and CDR2 sequences are WNHNN and SYGVQD (reference sequence). The CDR3 has 14 amino acids. V gave up 2 bases and J gave up 1 base; unmatched junction bases: 0. The CDR3 region is CASSESGGTDTQYF. Written as DNA, the CDR3 is TGCGCCAGCAGTGAGAGCGGGGGCACAGATACGCAGTATTTT.

This chain connects TRBV5-5 to TRBJ2-5; the match to TRBD1 covers 8 bases. J was trimmed by 1 base and V by 1 base; bases with no gene match: 6. CDR3 length: 16 amino acids. The germline V gene encodes CDR1 SGHKS and CDR2 YYEKEE (reference sequence). CDR3 DNA sequence: TGTGCCAGCAGCTTGAGGACAGGGACCATCCAAGAGACCCAGTACTTC. Its protein product is CASSLRTGTIQETQYF. The complete variable domain, with remaining parts taken from reference TRBV5-5 and TRBJ2-5, reads DAGVTQSPTHLIKTRGQQVTLRCSPISGHKSVSWYQQVLGQGPQFIFQYYEKEERGRGNFPDRFSARQFPNYSSELNVNALLLGDSALYLCASSLRTGTIQETQYFGPGTRLLVL.

The V call is TRBV29-1, the J call TRBJ1-2; D ambiguous. V lost 5 bases to trimming and J lost 6 bases, with 7 bases between them. Germline V CDR1 and CDR2: SQVTM, ANQGSEA. The CDR3 is made up of 10 amino acids. CDR3 nucleotides: TGCAGCGTTTTTTTCGATGGCTACACCTTC. Translated, it gives CSVFFDGYTF.

This clone was seen once. The V call is TRBV15, the J call TRBJ2-7; TRBD1 might be the D (5 bases). The CDR3 sequence is 13 residues long. Trimming left V 1 base short and J 7 bases short, with 11 bases between. Germline CDR1 reads LNHNV; CDR2 reads YYDKDF (reference sequence). The CDR3 protein is CATSRVTGSEQYV. In DNA, the CDR3 is TGTGCCACCAGCAGAGTCACAGGTTCGGAGCAGTACGTC.

The chain combines TRBV5-1 with TRBJ2-5, with 7 bases matching TRBD1. V trimming: 0 bases; J trimming: 5 bases; junction bases outside the gene matches: 7. This CDR3 spans 15 amino acids. CDR1 and CDR2 from the germline V gene are SGHRS and YFSETQ. CDR3: CASSLAQGRGETQYF. The CDR3 DNA reads TGCGCCAGCAGCTTGGCGCAGGGCAGGGGGGAGACCCAGTACTTC.

V gene TRBV5-1 combines with J gene TRBJ1-2; D is perhaps TRBD1 (5 bases). The CDR3 is 15 amino acids. The germline V and J ends were trimmed by 7 bases and 0 bases, with 16 bases remaining between them. Per germline, CDR1 SGHRS and CDR2 YFSETQ. This chain's CDR3 is CASQTGTSANYGYTF. The CDR3 DNA reads TGCGCCAGCCAGACCGGGACCTCAGCTAACTATGGCTACACCTTC. Based on the CDR3 plus reference TRBV5-1 and TRBJ1-2, the full variable domain is KAGVTQTPRYLIKTRGQQVTLSCSPISGHRSVSWYQQTPGQGLQFLFEYFSETQRNKGNFPGRFSGRQFSNSRSEMNVSTLELGDSALYLCASQTGTSANYGYTFGSGTRLTVV.

This clone is medium-sized (0.01 to 0.1%) by share. V and J are TRBV5-1 and TRBJ2-1; 9 bases agree with TRBD1. This CDR3 spans 14 amino acids. V gave up 5 bases and J gave up 8 bases; unmatched junction bases: 8. Germline-derived CDR1 and CDR2 are SGHRS and YFSETQ. CDR3 sequence: CASSTGQGLDEQFF. The DNA for the CDR3 is TGCGCCAGCAGTACGGGACAGGGTTTAGATGAGCAGTTCTTC.

V usage is TRBV28 and J usage is TRBJ1-4; no clear D. Trimming removed 7 bases at V and 4 bases at J, with 7 bases between. Germline V gene data show CDR1 as MDHEN and CDR2 as SYDVKM. The CDR3 runs to 12 residues. For the CDR3, the DNA is TGTGCCAGCACCGGGTATAATGAAAAACTGTTTTTT. As protein: CASTGYNEKLFF.

J is TRBJ2-3 and V is TRBV5-1, with TRBD2 as a possible D gene (6 bases). CDR3 length equals 15 residues. CDR1 is SGHRS, CDR2 YFSETQ, per germline. Trimming left V 2 bases short and J 5 bases short, with 15 bases between. CDR3 DNA sequence: TGCGCCAGCAGCTTAGAGGGAGGAAAGAGAGATACGCAGTATTTT. This sequence encodes CASSLEGGKRDTQYF.

The chain employs TRBV27 and TRBJ2-3; no firm D call. CDR1 is MNHEY and CDR2 is SMNVEV in the germline V gene (reference sequence). This CDR3 is 14 amino acids long. V gave up 3 bases and J gave up 1 base, with 8 bases separating them. The chain's CDR3 is CASSLNRGTDTQYF. The CDR3 DNA reads TGTGCCAGCAGTTTGAACCGGGGCACAGATACGCAGTATTTT.

This chain connects TRBV6-1 to TRBJ1-1, with D uncertain. This CDR3 comprises 12 residues. The germline V gene has CDR1 MNHNS and CDR2 SASEGT. V lost 7 bases to trimming and J lost 1 base, with 7 bases between them. The CDR3 reads CASKHWNTEAFF. The CDR3 DNA reads as TGTGCCAGCAAGCACTGGAACACTGAAGCTTTCTTT.

The chain recombines TRBV18 with TRBJ1-5; 9 positions agree with TRBD1. Germline values: CDR1 KGHSH, CDR2 LQKENI. The CDR3 extends over 17 amino acids. V gave up 4 bases and J gave up 4 bases; unmatched junction bases: 11. CDR3 loop: CASSRDSPGTGNQPQHF. CDR3 DNA: TGTGCCAGCTCACGAGACTCTCCCGGGACAGGGAATCAGCCCCAGCATTTT.